This T cell receptor (beta chain) was retrieved from a study of Tregs in tolerant kidney transplant recipients. Study-level information: Mixed chimerism was transient after nonmyeloablative marrow transplants from related graft donors. General observations from the study: In tolerant patients, donor-specific Tregs outgrew total Tregs, suggesting antigen-driven expansion. Nucleotide sequences could not be compared across some patients' samples due to primer changes.

Comment on this clone: Its antigen remains unknown. The CDR3 goes on 3 residues after the read ends, and that part is filled in from the germline J gene.

TCRdb's copy holds only in-frame clones and misses some; the assay was immunoSEQ multiplex PCR. This sample carries 30,000 or so clones, with around 14% going to the ten biggest clones. The V end was cut by 8 bases, the J end by 7 bases, with 12 bases between. This CDR3 is 12 amino acids long. Germline loops: CDR1 SEHNR, CDR2 FQNEAQ (reference sequence). This receptor was obtained from a human donor who received a combined kidney and bone marrow transplant. Specimen: CD8+ T cells from blood, collected before the transplant. The gene calls are TRBV7-9 and TRBJ2-1; the D call may be TRBD1 or TRBD2 (5 bases each). CDR3 protein: CASYSRGNEQFF. CDR3 bases read: TGTGCCAGCTATTCGAGGGGAAATGAG. Variable domain in full (rest from reference TRBV7-9 and TRBJ2-1): DTGVSQNPRHKITKRGQNVTFRCDPISEHNRLYWYRQTLGQGPEFLTYFQNEAQLEKSRLLSDRFSAERPKGSFSTLEIQRTEQGDSAMYLCASYSRGNEQFFGPGTRLTVL.